A selection of T cell receptor beta chains follows, all from one sample in a study of cytomegalovirus exposure and HLA in healthy donors. Profiled with immunoSEQ multiplex PCR; TCRdb holds only in-frame clones, not every one. In the table there are roughly 95,000 clones, approximately 80% of which are singletons. Sequencing was carried out using PBMCs. These TCRs come from a man aged 25 to 45 in good health and CMV-seropositive. The CDR3 runs from the conserved cysteine through the conserved F or W. A D gene is named only where the DNA matches it firmly. Expanded clones are given a class, and other clones once, few, many or no size at all.

V gene	clone size	J gene	D gene	CDR3 DNA	CDR3 protein
TRBV30	.	TRBJ1-1	.	TGTGCCGGGCGACAGCCCGGGGGCACTGAAGCTTTCTTT	CAGRQPGGTEAFF
TRBV28	.	TRBJ2-5	TRBD2	TGTGCCAGCAGGCGAGAAGCGGGGGGAGCTCAAGAGACCCAGTACTTC	CASRREAGGAQETQYF
TRBV28	.	TRBJ2-7	TRBD2	TGTGCCAGCAGTCCAACCCCGGGACAAGGGACTAGCGGGAGCTTCAGGGGCGAGCAGTACTTC	CASSPTPGQGTSGSFRGEQYF
TRBV12-5	.	TRBJ2-1	.	TGTGCTAGTGGTTTGGACAGGCAGGATGAGCAGTTCTTC	CASGLDRQDEQFF
TRBV28	few	TRBJ1-4	TRBD1	TGTGCCAGCAGCCCACAACTGACAGGGGGTTCTGAAAAACTGTTTTTT	CASSPQLTGGSEKLFF
TRBV6-4	.	TRBJ1-5	.	TGTGCCAGCAGTCAGGAGGTCGGGAATCAGCCCCAGCATTTT	CASSQEVGNQPQHF
TRBV5-1	.	TRBJ2-7	TRBD1	TGCGCCAGCAGCTCCGGGACAGGGGGTGGGTACGAGCAGTACTTC	CASSSGTGGGYEQYF
TRBV29-1	.	TRBJ2-5	.	TGCAGCGTTGACCGCCCGGCTTTTAGCGGAATCCAAGAGACCCAGTACTTC	CSVDRPAFSGIQETQYF
TRBV4-1	.	TRBJ1-5	TRBD1	TGCGCCAGCAGCCAAGGGGGACAGCTTAATCAGCCCCAGCATTTT	CASSQGGQLNQPQHF
TRBV27	.	TRBJ1-1	.	TGTGCCAGCAGTTTATCGGGAGGGGGGGGGACTGAAGCTTTCTTT	CASSLSGGGGTEAFF
TRBV12-5	.	TRBJ1-1	.	TGTGCTAGTGGTTTGGTATCTATTTCCTCTCCGGCTTTCTTT	CASGLVSISSPAFF
TRBV4-1	.	TRBJ2-3	TRBD2	TGCGCCAGCAGCCCTCTAGCGGGGAGCACAGATACGCAGTATTTT	CASSPLAGSTDTQYF
TRBV5-5	.	TRBJ2-7	TRBD1	TGTGCCAGCAGCCCGGGACAGGGGGACTACTACGAGCAGTACTTC	CASSPGQGDYYEQYF
TRBV29-1	.	TRBJ2-1	TRBD2	TGCAGCGTTGGGCCTAGCGGGAGTGATGAGCAGTTCTTC	CSVGPSGSDEQFF
TRBV28	.	TRBJ1-4	.	TGTGCCAGCAGGGGGCAGGGAGGGACTAATGAGAAACTGTTTTTT	CASRGQGGTNEKLFF
TRBV5-6	.	TRBJ2-7	TRBD2	TGTGCCAGCAGCACCGGACTAGCGGGAGGGCGGTACTTC	CASSTGLAGGRYF
TRBV2	.	TRBJ1-3	.	TGTGCCAGCAGTGGGGAGGGGACGGGAAACACCATATATTTT	CASSGEGTGNTIYF
TRBV5-1	few	TRBJ1-1	.	TGCGCCAGCGGAACCGGAGAGAACACTGAAGCTTTCTTT	CASGTGENTEAFF
TRBV7-2	.	TRBJ1-3	.	TGTGCCAGCAGCCCGAGTTGGGGGCTAGAAAACACCATATATTTT	CASSPSWGLENTIYF
TRBV7-9	.	TRBJ2-5	TRBD1	TGTGCCAGCAGCTTACCTACAGGGGCCCAAGAGACCCAGTACTTC	CASSLPTGAQETQYF
TRBV6-6	.	TRBJ1-1	.	TGTGCCAGCAGCCTAACAGGAGCCCTGAACACTGAAGCTTTCTTT	CASSLTGALNTEAFF
TRBV28	.	TRBJ1-2	TRBD1	TGTGCCAGCAGTTCTCCCGGGACAGGGCGGACCTATGGCTACACCTTC	CASSSPGTGRTYGYTF
TRBV28	.	TRBJ2-7	TRBD1	TGTGCCAGCAGTTTAGGGGACAGGGTCGAAGGCGAGCAGTACTTC	CASSLGDRVEGEQYF
TRBV6-5	few	TRBJ1-2	TRBD1	TGTGCCAGCAGTAAAAACTCCGGGACAGGAGGCTACACCTTC	CASSKNSGTGGYTF
TRBV5-1	.	TRBJ1-1	TRBD1	TGCGCCAGCAGCTTGGGGACAGGGGGTAGCACTGAAGCTTTCTTT	CASSLGTGGSTEAFF
TRBV7-8	.	TRBJ2-6	.	TGTGCCAGCAGCTTAGGTCCAGGTCCGAGCTCTGGGGCCAACGTCCTGACTTTC	CASSLGPGPSSGANVLTF
TRBV7-9	.	TRBJ1-1	TRBD1	TGTGCCAGCAGCTTAGAGGGGGCTCATGAAGCTTTCTTT	CASSLEGAHEAFF
TRBV7-8	once	TRBJ1-6	.	TGTGCCAGCAGCTTAGCGATGGATTCAGGGATCTCACCCCTCCACTTT	CASSLAMDSGISPLHF
TRBV7-9	.	TRBJ1-1	.	TGTGCCAGCAGCTTCGACAGCGAAGCTTTCTTT	CASSFDSEAFF
TRBV10-2	.	TRBJ2-2	TRBD1	TGCGCCAGCAGACAGGGGGCGTCGTCCCGCTACACCGGGGAGCTGTTTTTT	CASRQGASSRYTGELFF
TRBV18	once	TRBJ2-3	.	TGTGCCAGCTCACCACCCACTAACACAGATACGCAGTATTTT	CASSPPTNTDTQYF
TRBV5-1	.	TRBJ2-3	.	TGCGCCAGCAGCTTGCAGGGGATGCGCACAGATACGCAGTATTTT	CASSLQGMRTDTQYF
TRBV28	.	TRBJ2-3	TRBD1	TGTGCCAGCAGTTCCTCCGGGACAGGACGCACAGATACGCAGTATTTT	CASSSSGTGRTDTQYF
TRBV28	.	TRBJ1-2	.	TGTGCCAGCAGGGCACAGTGGCCCCCCTATGGCTACACCTTC	CASRAQWPPYGYTF
TRBV7-6	.	TRBJ2-1	TRBD2	TGTGCCAGCAGCTTACTTCCCCGGACTAGCGGTTTCTACAATGAGCAGTTCTTC	CASSLLPRTSGFYNEQFF
TRBV30	.	TRBJ1-5	.	TGTGCCTGGAGTGGGCAAATCAATCAGCCCCAGCATTTT	CAWSGQINQPQHF
TRBV7-2	once	TRBJ2-3	TRBD2	TGTGCCAGCAGCTTAAAGGGGACTAGCGGCACAGATACGCAGTATTTT	CASSLKGTSGTDTQYF
TRBV30	few	TRBJ2-4	.	TGTGCCCACCGGGGAGGAAAGGGCGGCAAAAACATTCAGTACTTC	CAHRGGKGGKNIQYF
TRBV27	.	TRBJ1-2	TRBD1	TGTGCCACCTACAGGGGGGACTATGGCTACACCTTC	CATYRGDYGYTF
TRBV7-9	few	TRBJ2-7	TRBD1	TGTGCCAGCAGCACCGACAGGGGGTCCTACGAGCAGTACTTC	CASSTDRGSYEQYF
TRBV5-1	.	TRBJ2-1	.	TGCGCCAGCAGCTTGGGGTTAGCGGTCTACAATGAGCAGTTCTTC	CASSLGLAVYNEQFF
TRBV4-3	.	TRBJ2-1	TRBD2	TGCGCCAGCAGGGAGATGACGGGACTAGCGGGCCCTGGGGCCAATGAGCAGTTCTTC	CASREMTGLAGPGANEQFF